Listed below are T cell receptor beta chains from one sample, sequenced in a study of T cell responses to AZD1222 COVID-19 vaccine. Libraries were prepared by immunoSEQ multiplex PCR; TCRdb keeps only in-frame clonotypes and omits some of them. This sample has 95,000 to 130,000 clones; 70% to 90% occur once, and the top ten carry over 7.5%. The sample in question was peripheral blood, obtained on day 0 of AZD1222 vaccination. Receptor source: an adult in good health. CDR3s include the opening cysteine and the closing phenylalanine or tryptophan. D genes are given only for firm matches. Not all rows give a size; the values are once, few, many and, for expanded clones, a class.

J gene | CDR3 length | V gene | D gene | clone size | CDR3 protein | CDR3 DNA
TRBJ2-7 | 16 | TRBV11-3 | TRBD2 | - | CASSLGGSGGSYEQYF | TGTGCCAGCAGCTTAGGAGGTAGCGGGGGATCCTACGAGCAGTACTTC
TRBJ1-2 | 14 | TRBV27 | - | - | CASSRHGSAYGYTF | TGTGCCAGCAGTCGACACGGGTCGGCTTATGGCTACACCTTC
TRBJ1-5 | 13 | TRBV4-1 | - | - | CASSQDERQPQHF | TGCGCCAGCAGCCAAGACGAACGGCAGCCCCAGCATTTT
TRBJ1-3 | 14 | TRBV5-1 | - | - | CASSLSGFGNTIYF | TGCGCCAGCAGCTTGTCGGGGTTCGGAAACACCATATATTTT
TRBJ2-3 | 15 | TRBV6-5 | - | - | CASRPEGTSTDTQYF | TGTGCCAGCAGACCAGAGGGGACTAGCACAGATACGCAGTATTTT
TRBJ1-2 | 15 | TRBV6-5 | - | - | CASSPMGRANYGYTF | TGTGCCAGCAGCCCGATGGGGAGAGCTAACTATGGCTACACCTTC
TRBJ1-2 | 13 | TRBV6-5 | - | - | CASSYSRGYGYTF | TGTGCCAGCAGTTACTCGAGAGGCTATGGCTACACCTTC
TRBJ1-1 | 14 | TRBV30 | TRBD1 | - | CAWSVPQLGQKAFF | TGTGCCTGGAGTGTGCCCCAGTTGGGACAGAAAGCTTTCTTT
TRBJ1-1 | 15 | TRBV5-5 | - | - | CASSLVQAGGTEAFF | TGTGCCAGCAGCTTGGTACAGGCCGGGGGGACTGAAGCTTTCTTT
TRBJ1-1 | 16 | TRBV7-9 | - | - | CASSPFEVLPITEAFF | TGTGCCAGCAGCCCGTTCGAGGTATTGCCCATTACTGAAGCTTTCTTT
TRBJ2-7 | 15 | TRBV28 | - | - | CASSSTGTLSYEQYF | TGTGCCAGCAGTTCGACCGGGACACTGTCCTACGAGCAGTACTTC
TRBJ2-7 | 13 | TRBV28 | - | - | CATWTYSSYEQYF | TGTGCCACCTGGACGTACAGCTCCTACGAGCAGTACTTC
TRBJ1-3 | 15 | TRBV7-6 | TRBD1 | - | CASSSVQGAGNTIYF | TGTGCCAGCAGCTCCGTGCAGGGGGCTGGAAACACCATATATTTT
TRBJ1-2 | 14 | TRBV4-1 | - | - | CASSQAWGGHGYTF | TGCGCCAGCAGCCAAGCATGGGGGGGGCATGGCTACACCTTC
TRBJ1-1 | 15 | TRBV4-3 | - | once | CASSPEGSRGTEAFF | TGCGCCAGCAGCCCCGAGGGCAGCAGGGGCACTGAAGCTTTCTTT
TRBJ1-4 | 16 | TRBV6-1 | - | - | CASSEGLGHNGEKLFF | TGTGCCAGCAGTGAGGGCCTCGGACACAACGGTGAAAAACTGTTTTTT
TRBJ2-1 | 15 | TRBV6-5 | TRBD1 | - | CASKGRGQVIGEQFF | TGTGCCAGCAAGGGCCGGGGACAGGTTATAGGGGAGCAGTTCTTC
TRBJ1-1 | 14 | TRBV7-2 | - | few | CASSLVWEGTEAFF | TGTGCCAGCAGCTTAGTATGGGAGGGGACTGAAGCTTTCTTT
TRBJ2-3 | 13 | TRBV19 | - | - | CASTGVSTDTQYF | TGTGCCAGTACGGGCGTTAGCACAGATACGCAGTATTTT
TRBJ1-2 | 15 | TRBV30 | - | - | CAWTPLGLRGYGYTF | TGTGCCTGGACCCCCCTGGGGCTCCGGGGCTATGGCTACACCTTC
TRBJ1-3 | 13 | TRBV30 | - | - | CASRRGAGDTIYF | TGTGCCTCCCGACGAGGGGCGGGAGACACCATATATTTT
TRBJ2-1 | 16 | TRBV18 | TRBD2 | few | CASSPSSGNYINEQFF | TGTGCCAGCTCACCATCTAGCGGGAATTATATAAATGAGCAGTTCTTC
TRBJ1-1 | 14 | TRBV11-2 | - | - | CASSVRTVNTEAFF | TGTGCCAGCAGCGTAAGGACAGTGAACACTGAAGCTTTCTTT
TRBJ2-1 | 14 | TRBV18 | TRBD2 | once | CASFGGNPYNEQFF | TGTGCCAGCTTCGGGGGGAATCCCTACAATGAGCAGTTCTTC
TRBJ1-2 | 14 | TRBV5-5 | - | - | CASRRDTSNYGYTF | TGTGCCAGCAGACGGGACACCTCTAACTATGGCTACACCTTC
TRBJ2-1 | 17 | TRBV4-1 | TRBD1 | - | CASSQPETGKRDNEQFF | TGCGCCAGCAGCCAACCAGAGACAGGGAAGAGGGACAATGAGCAGTTCTTC
TRBJ2-1 | 13 | TRBV30 | - | - | CAWSVHGGSEQFF | TGTGCCTGGAGTGTACATGGGGGGTCTGAGCAGTTCTTC
TRBJ1-1 | 18 | TRBV9 | - | - | CASSAYGTGRGLNTEAFF | TGTGCCAGCAGCGCATACGGGACCGGGAGGGGGTTGAACACTGAAGCTTTCTTT
TRBJ1-4 | 17 | TRBV19 | - | - | CASSMDLAGATNEKLFF | TGTGCCAGTAGTATGGATTTGGCGGGAGCAACTAATGAAAAACTGTTTTTT
TRBJ2-7 | 15 | TRBV3-1/TRBV3-2 | TRBD1 | few | CASSDSQGKDYEQYF | TGTGCCAGCAGTGATTCACAGGGGAAGGATTACGAGCAGTACTTC
TRBJ1-2 | 13 | TRBV3-1/TRBV3-2 | - | - | CASSQQGTYGYTF | TGTGCCAGCAGTCAACAGGGAACTTATGGCTACACCTTC
TRBJ2-5 | 11 | TRBV25-1 | - | - | CASRSQETQYF | TGTGCCAGCAGAAGCCAAGAGACCCAGTACTTC
TRBJ2-5 | 12 | TRBV18 | - | - | CASSPAGETQYF | TGTGCCAGCTCACCAGCGGGAGAGACCCAGTACTTC
TRBJ1-2 | 13 | TRBV3-1/TRBV3-2 | - | - | CASSSTELYGYTF | TGTGCCAGCAGCTCGACAGAACTCTATGGCTACACCTTC
TRBJ1-3 | 19 | TRBV11-2 | - | - | CASSLGKGLVGARGNTIYF | TGTGCCAGCAGCTTAGGAAAAGGGCTTGTGGGCGCGAGGGGAAACACCATATATTTT
TRBJ2-3 | 15 | TRBV4-3 | TRBD2 | - | CASSSGGYNTDTQYF | TGCGCCAGCAGCTCCGGGGGGTACAACACAGATACGCAGTATTTT
TRBJ2-7 | 13 | TRBV28 | TRBD1 | few | CASSSGQDYEQYF | TGTGCCAGCAGTTCGGGACAGGACTACGAGCAGTACTTC
TRBJ1-1 | 14 | TRBV11-2 | - | - | CASSLVPAYTEAFF | TGTGCCAGCAGCTTAGTTCCAGCATACACTGAAGCTTTCTTT
TRBJ1-5 | 17 | TRBV18 | - | - | CASSPDSGYRGNQPQHF | TGTGCCAGCTCACCAGATAGCGGTTACAGGGGCAATCAGCCCCAGCATTTT
TRBJ2-7 | 12 | TRBV28 | - | - | CASRGHTYEQYF | TGTGCCAGCAGGGGTCATACCTACGAGCAGTACTTC
TRBJ1-5 | 16 | TRBV19 | - | - | CASRGEGPSSNQPQHF | TGTGCCAGTAGGGGTGAGGGGCCCTCTAGCAATCAGCCCCAGCATTTT
TRBJ1-3 | 18 | TRBV5-8 | - | - | CASSLAWARTASGNTIYF | TGTGCCAGCAGCTTGGCCTGGGCAAGGACTGCCTCTGGAAACACCATATATTTT
TRBJ2-7 | 13 | TRBV5-1 | - | once | CASSLLGSNEQYF | TGCGCCAGCAGCTTGCTGGGTTCTAACGAGCAGTACTTC
TRBJ1-2 | 15 | TRBV7-8 | TRBD1 | - | CASSLVQGDNYGYTF | TGTGCCAGCAGCTTAGTGCAGGGGGATAACTATGGCTACACCTTC
TRBJ2-7 | 12 | TRBV29-1 | - | - | CSVGRGGYEQYF | TGCAGCGTTGGCAGGGGGGGCTACGAGCAGTACTTC
TRBJ2-7 | 13 | TRBV7-3 | TRBD2 | - | CASSSGLAGEQYF | TGTGCCAGCAGCTCCGGACTAGCGGGCGAGCAGTACTTC
TRBJ1-2 | 17 | TRBV24-1 | - | - | CATSDFGSGNNWDGYTF | TGTGCCACCAGTGATTTTGGGTCGGGGAATAATTGGGATGGCTACACCTTC
TRBJ1-1 | 15 | TRBV6-4 | TRBD1 | - | CASSDSTGGNTEAFF | TGTGCCAGCAGTGACTCGACAGGGGGAAACACTGAAGCTTTCTTT
TRBJ1-1 | 15 | TRBV7-9 | - | - | CASSLEPGMNTEAFF | TGTGCCAGCAGCTTAGAGCCAGGTATGAACACTGAAGCTTTCTTT
TRBJ2-2 | 17 | TRBV15 | - | - | CATSRGIGGPGTGELFF | TGTGCCACCAGCAGAGGAATCGGGGGGCCGGGCACCGGGGAGCTGTTTTTT
TRBJ2-3 | 12 | TRBV18 | - | once | CASSPDSDTQYF | TGTGCCAGCTCACCTGACTCAGATACGCAGTATTTT
TRBJ2-3 | 18 | TRBV4-2 | - | - | CASSQDPRLSGSTDTQYF | TGTGCCAGCAGCCAAGATCCCCGACTTAGCGGAAGCACAGATACGCAGTATTTT
TRBJ1-4 | 16 | TRBV19 | - | - | CASSFRATGSVEKLFF | TGTGCCAGTAGTTTCCGTGCGACAGGAAGCGTTGAAAAACTGTTTTTT
TRBJ1-2 | 15 | TRBV2 | - | - | CASSKPPGKWYGYTF | TGTGCCAGCAGTAAACCCCCAGGGAAATGGTATGGCTACACCTTC
TRBJ1-5 | 17 | TRBV2 | - | - | CASSGGIGTPGNQPQHF | TGTGCCAGCAGTGGGGGGATCGGAACTCCGGGGAATCAGCCCCAGCATTTT
TRBJ1-3 | 16 | TRBV9 | - | - | CASSVGGGGSGNTIYF | TGTGCCAGCAGCGTAGGAGGCGGAGGATCCGGAAACACCATATATTTT
TRBJ2-1 | 17 | TRBV9 | TRBD2 | - | CASSAARSGGRDNEQFF | TGTGCCAGCAGCGCAGCCCGAAGCGGGGGGCGAGACAATGAGCAGTTCTTC
TRBJ2-3 | 16 | TRBV5-4 | - | - | CASSLPGGAGTDTQYF | TGTGCCAGCAGCCTACCAGGCGGGGCGGGAACAGATACGCAGTATTTT
TRBJ1-2 | 14 | TRBV5-1 | - | few | CASSLAGLNYGYTF | TGCGCCAGCAGCTTGGCAGGGTTAAACTATGGCTACACCTTC